A selection of T cell receptor beta chains follows, all from one sample in a study of cytomegalovirus exposure and HLA in healthy donors. Produced via immunoSEQ multiplex PCR; TCRdb's table is partial and in-frame only. This table holds 150,000 to 200,000 clones, roughly three quarters found once. Sample: PBMCs. All receptors come from a male donor in good health and CMV-seronegative. Each CDR3 is given with its conserved first and last residue. A D gene is named only where the DNA matches it firmly. Clone size appears in some rows only: once, few, many, or a class for an expanded clone.

D gene: .
clone size: once
J gene: TRBJ1-5
V gene: TRBV27
CDR3 DNA: TGTGCCAGCAGTTTAACGATAGATCAGCCCCAGCATTTT
CDR3 protein: CASSLTIDQPQHF

D gene: .
clone size: .
J gene: TRBJ1-1
V gene: TRBV28
CDR3 DNA: TGTGCCAGCAGCCGCCACCAGGGGACCGGTGAAGCTTTCTTT
CDR3 protein: CASSRHQGTGEAFF

D gene: .
clone size: .
J gene: TRBJ1-3
V gene: TRBV6-1
CDR3 DNA: TGTGCCAGCAGGGAGAGCTCTGGAAACACCATATATTTT
CDR3 protein: CASRESSGNTIYF

D gene: .
clone size: .
J gene: TRBJ2-3
V gene: TRBV7-9
CDR3 DNA: TGTGCCAGCAGCTCGGGAGTCGGGGCAGATACGCAGTATTTT
CDR3 protein: CASSSGVGADTQYF

D gene: TRBD2
clone size: many
J gene: TRBJ2-3
V gene: TRBV4-3
CDR3 DNA: TGCGCCAGCAGCCAAGAGCCAGCGGGAGATTCTACGCAGTATTTT
CDR3 protein: CASSQEPAGDSTQYF

D gene: TRBD2
clone size: .
J gene: TRBJ2-3
V gene: TRBV6-5
CDR3 DNA: TGTGCCAGCAGTCTAGCGGCGGGGACAGATACGCAGTATTTT
CDR3 protein: CASSLAAGTDTQYF

D gene: .
clone size: .
J gene: TRBJ2-7
V gene: TRBV19
CDR3 DNA: TGTGCCACCTCGGGGGGCTCCTCTTCGCGGGAGCAGTACTTC
CDR3 protein: CATSGGSSSREQYF

D gene: .
clone size: few
J gene: TRBJ1-5
V gene: TRBV27
CDR3 DNA: TGTGCCAGCAGTTTCCTTCCTACGGGACACGGGCAGCCCCAGCATTTT
CDR3 protein: CASSFLPTGHGQPQHF

D gene: TRBD2
clone size: .
J gene: TRBJ2-1
V gene: TRBV28
CDR3 DNA: TGTGCCAGCAGTTTCTGGGGTAGCGGGAGAATTGAGCAGTTCTTC
CDR3 protein: CASSFWGSGRIEQFF

D gene: TRBD1
clone size: few
J gene: TRBJ2-7
V gene: TRBV25-1
CDR3 DNA: TGTGCCAGCGGAAAGGGACAGGGGGCCTACGAGCAGTACTTC
CDR3 protein: CASGKGQGAYEQYF

D gene: .
clone size: .
J gene: TRBJ1-5
V gene: TRBV6-5
CDR3 DNA: TGTGCCAGCAGTCGGACAGTCGGGGGCAATCAGCCCCAGCATTTT
CDR3 protein: CASSRTVGGNQPQHF

D gene: .
clone size: .
J gene: TRBJ2-1
V gene: TRBV27
CDR3 DNA: TGTGCCAGCAGATCGGACATCCTGGGGATCAACAATGAGCAGTTCTTC
CDR3 protein: CASRSDILGINNEQFF

D gene: TRBD1
clone size: few
J gene: TRBJ2-7
V gene: TRBV6-5
CDR3 DNA: TGTGCCAGCAGTTACATCACCAGGACAGGTTACGAGCAGTACTTC
CDR3 protein: CASSYITRTGYEQYF

D gene: TRBD1
clone size: .
J gene: TRBJ1-5
V gene: TRBV19
CDR3 DNA: TGTGCCAGTAGTATAGTAGCAGGGGGTGTCCGAGGGGCGGCCCAGCATTTT
CDR3 protein: CASSIVAGGVRGAAQHF

D gene: TRBD2
clone size: .
J gene: TRBJ2-3
V gene: TRBV28
CDR3 DNA: TGTGCCAGCAGTTTACGTGTGACCCGGGACTACCTGGGAAATAAGGTCACAGATACGCAGTATTTT
CDR3 protein: CASSLRVTRDYLGNKVTDTQYF

D gene: TRBD1
clone size: .
J gene: TRBJ2-7
V gene: TRBV2
CDR3 DNA: TGTGCCAGCAGAGCCGGGACAGGGACTCACGAGCAGTACTTC
CDR3 protein: CASRAGTGTHEQYF

D gene: .
clone size: .
J gene: TRBJ2-5
V gene: TRBV19
CDR3 DNA: TGTGCCAGTAGTATAGGGTCTAGGACTGAGACCCAGTACTTC
CDR3 protein: CASSIGSRTETQYF

D gene: TRBD1
clone size: few
J gene: TRBJ2-3
V gene: TRBV5-1
CDR3 DNA: TGCGCCAGCAGTCGACAGGGGGCCTCAGATACGCAGTATTTT
CDR3 protein: CASSRQGASDTQYF

D gene: TRBD2
clone size: few
J gene: TRBJ2-3
V gene: TRBV6-4
CDR3 DNA: TGTGCCAGCAGTGAAAGTAGCGGGAGGTCAGATACGCAGTATTTT
CDR3 protein: CASSESSGRSDTQYF

D gene: TRBD1
clone size: .
J gene: TRBJ1-2
V gene: TRBV6-5
CDR3 DNA: TGTGCCAGCAGACAGGGGGACTATGGCTACACCTTC
CDR3 protein: CASRQGDYGYTF

D gene: .
clone size: medium-sized
J gene: TRBJ1-4
V gene: TRBV5-6
CDR3 DNA: TGTGCCAGCAGCCCTGGGGCGACTAATGAAAAACTGTTTTTT
CDR3 protein: CASSPGATNEKLFF

D gene: .
clone size: .
J gene: TRBJ1-3
V gene: TRBV5-4
CDR3 DNA: TGTGCCAGCAGCTTGGGAGGCGGAAACACCATATATTTT
CDR3 protein: CASSLGGGNTIYF

D gene: .
clone size: .
J gene: TRBJ2-1
V gene: TRBV28
CDR3 DNA: TGTGCCAGCAGTTCCCCGCTAGCGACAATCTACAATGAGCAGTTCTTC
CDR3 protein: CASSSPLATIYNEQFF

D gene: .
clone size: once
J gene: TRBJ1-2
V gene: TRBV15
CDR3 DNA: TGTGCCACCAGCAGCACACAAATTTATGGCTACACCTTC
CDR3 protein: CATSSTQIYGYTF

D gene: .
clone size: .
J gene: TRBJ1-5
V gene: TRBV18
CDR3 DNA: TGTGCCAGCTCACCCATCGGGACAAGCAATCAGCCCCAGCATTTT
CDR3 protein: CASSPIGTSNQPQHF

D gene: .
clone size: .
J gene: TRBJ2-7
V gene: TRBV19
CDR3 DNA: TGTGCCAGTAGTATCACCTTGGATTCCCGGGTCGAGCAGTACTTC
CDR3 protein: CASSITLDSRVEQYF

D gene: .
clone size: few
J gene: TRBJ2-3
V gene: TRBV6-4
CDR3 DNA: TGTGCCAGCAGATTAGCGCACACGGGAGATACGCAGTATTTT
CDR3 protein: CASRLAHTGDTQYF

D gene: .
clone size: .
J gene: TRBJ1-1
V gene: TRBV6-1
CDR3 DNA: TGTGCCAGCAGTCCTCTTCCTCGGAACACTGAAGCTTTCTTT
CDR3 protein: CASSPLPRNTEAFF

D gene: .
clone size: .
J gene: TRBJ2-3
V gene: TRBV19
CDR3 DNA: TGTGCCAGTAGTTCCATCGGGGTGGCGCAGTATTTT
CDR3 protein: CASSSIGVAQYF

D gene: TRBD2
clone size: .
J gene: TRBJ2-3
V gene: TRBV2
CDR3 DNA: TGTGCCAGCAGGCTTCGGACTAGCGGGAGAGAGGGGGATACGCAGTATTTT
CDR3 protein: CASRLRTSGREGDTQYF

D gene: TRBD2
clone size: .
J gene: TRBJ2-1
V gene: TRBV11-3
CDR3 DNA: TGTGCCAGCAGCTTGCGATCTAGCGGGGTCTACAATGAGCAGTTCTTC
CDR3 protein: CASSLRSSGVYNEQFF

D gene: TRBD1
clone size: .
J gene: TRBJ1-2
V gene: TRBV6-6
CDR3 DNA: TGTGCCAGCAGCGACTCGACAGGGAACTATGGCTACACCTTC
CDR3 protein: CASSDSTGNYGYTF

D gene: TRBD2
clone size: .
J gene: TRBJ2-4
V gene: TRBV19
CDR3 DNA: TGTGCCAGTAGGAGGTCGGGGGGGTCAAACATTCAGTACTTC
CDR3 protein: CASRRSGGSNIQYF

D gene: .
clone size: .
J gene: TRBJ1-1
V gene: TRBV6-5
CDR3 DNA: TGTGCCAGTGTAAGGAGGCCGAACACTGAAGCTTTCTTT
CDR3 protein: CASVRRPNTEAFF

D gene: .
clone size: .
J gene: TRBJ2-1
V gene: TRBV9
CDR3 DNA: TGTGCCAGCAGCGTATCCCAACGGGGAGGCTCCTACAATGAGCAGTTCTTC
CDR3 protein: CASSVSQRGGSYNEQFF

D gene: TRBD1
clone size: .
J gene: TRBJ1-1
V gene: TRBV5-3
CDR3 DNA: TGTGCCAGAAGCGTACAGGGGGCGAACACTGAAGCTTTCTTT
CDR3 protein: CARSVQGANTEAFF

D gene: .
clone size: .
J gene: TRBJ2-1
V gene: TRBV6-5
CDR3 DNA: TGTGCCAGCAGTTACTCGCCAGACTACAATGAGCAGTTCTTC
CDR3 protein: CASSYSPDYNEQFF